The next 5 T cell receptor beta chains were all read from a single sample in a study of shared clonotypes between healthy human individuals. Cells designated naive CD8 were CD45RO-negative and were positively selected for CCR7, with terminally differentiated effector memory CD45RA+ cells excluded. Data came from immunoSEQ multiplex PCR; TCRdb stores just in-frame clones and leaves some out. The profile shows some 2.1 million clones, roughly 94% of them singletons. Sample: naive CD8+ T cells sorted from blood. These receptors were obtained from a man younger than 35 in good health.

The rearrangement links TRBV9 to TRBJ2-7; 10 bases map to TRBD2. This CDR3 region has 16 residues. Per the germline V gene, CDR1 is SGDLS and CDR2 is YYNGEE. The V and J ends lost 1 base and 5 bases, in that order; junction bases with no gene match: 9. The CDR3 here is CASSVLAGEEGHEQYF. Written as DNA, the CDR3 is TGTGCCAGCAGCGTACTAGCGGGAGAGGAGGGACACGAGCAGTACTTC. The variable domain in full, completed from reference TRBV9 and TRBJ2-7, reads DSGVTQTPKHLITATGQRVTLRCSPRSGDLSVYWYQQSLDQGLQFLIQYYNGEERAKGNILERFSAQQFPDLHSELNLSSLELGDSALYFCASSVLAGEEGHEQYFGPGTRLTVT.

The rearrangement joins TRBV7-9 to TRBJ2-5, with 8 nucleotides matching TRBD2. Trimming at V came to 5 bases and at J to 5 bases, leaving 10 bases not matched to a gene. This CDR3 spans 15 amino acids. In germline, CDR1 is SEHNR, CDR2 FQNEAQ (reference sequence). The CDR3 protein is CASSPWRGALETQYF. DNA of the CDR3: TGTGCCAGCAGCCCGTGGCGGGGGGCTCTGGAGACCCAGTACTTC.

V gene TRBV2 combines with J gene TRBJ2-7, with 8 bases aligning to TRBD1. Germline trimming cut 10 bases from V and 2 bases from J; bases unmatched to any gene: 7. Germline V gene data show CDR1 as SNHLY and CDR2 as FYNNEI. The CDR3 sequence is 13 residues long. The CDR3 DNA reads TGTGCCACCCTGGGACAGGCCCCCTACGAGCAGTACTTC. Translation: CATLGQAPYEQYF.

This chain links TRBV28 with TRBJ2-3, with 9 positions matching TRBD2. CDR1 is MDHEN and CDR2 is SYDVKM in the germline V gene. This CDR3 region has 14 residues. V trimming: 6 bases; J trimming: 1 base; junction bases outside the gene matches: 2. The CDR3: CASRPSGGTDTQYF. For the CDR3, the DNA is TGTGCCAGCAGACCTAGCGGGGGCACAGATACGCAGTATTTT.

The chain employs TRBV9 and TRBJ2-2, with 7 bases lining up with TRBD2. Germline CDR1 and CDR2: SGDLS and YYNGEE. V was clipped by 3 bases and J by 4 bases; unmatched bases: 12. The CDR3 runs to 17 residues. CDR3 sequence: CASSAPAGELPTGELFF. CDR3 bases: TGTGCCAGCAGCGCGCCGGCGGGGGAGCTACCCACCGGGGAGCTGTTTTTT.